This is a list of T cell receptor beta chains from one sample in a study of CD8+ T cells in alopecia areata. Using immunoSEQ multiplex PCR, the repertoire was profiled, and TCRdb retains in-frame clones only, with some absent. The table records about 110,000 clones, approximately 63% of them present only once. The sequenced material came from CD8+ T cells sorted from blood. Receptors originate from a human donor in good health. CDR3s include the opening cysteine and the closing phenylalanine or tryptophan.

TRBV2	TRBJ2-5	15	CASSEGGIDKETQYF
TRBV19	TRBJ1-2	16	CASTEFLGEVSRGYTF
TRBV11-2	TRBJ1-2	11	CASSLGYGYTF
TRBV6-5	TRBJ1-1	14	CASSSGGGRTEAFF
TRBV7-8	TRBJ2-5	15	CASSSVGTGVETQYF
TRBV7-6	TRBJ1-6	12	CASSLGDSPLHF
TRBV15	TRBJ2-1	16	CATSRDTETDYNEQFF
TRBV13	TRBJ1-2	19	CASSLSPGTGANSNYGYTF
TRBV29-1	TRBJ2-1	14	CSVGTGVSYNEQFF
TRBV19	TRBJ1-1	15	CASSTLQGVETEAFF
TRBV7-2	TRBJ2-1	17	CASSLAGETSHYNEQFF
TRBV7-9	TRBJ2-5	19	CASSPHLAGGPFSEETQYF
TRBV6-4	TRBJ2-3	14	CASSERGSTDTQYF
TRBV28	TRBJ2-7	13	CASSFRQGYEQYF
TRBV5-6	TRBJ2-5	16	CASSDFERGDQETQYF
TRBV9	TRBJ1-1	14	CASSTGGISTEAFF
TRBV5-1	TRBJ2-7	14	CASSLAGRGYEQYF
TRBV4-3	TRBJ2-3	15	CASSQEGRVADTQYF
TRBV7-8	TRBJ2-5	15	CASSLGWGPGETQYF
TRBV7-8	TRBJ2-7	13	CASSLDRSYEQYF
TRBV28	TRBJ2-7	11	CASRGGHEQYF
TRBV19	TRBJ2-3	16	CASSSTGTSVADTQYF
TRBV5-6	TRBJ2-7	13	CASSWEDVREQYF
TRBV6-1	TRBJ2-3	14	CASSAGETWDTQYF
TRBV7-3	TRBJ1-5	15	CASSLSGNSNQPQHF
TRBV13	TRBJ2-2	16	CASSPPLIQNTGELFF
TRBV10-1	TRBJ2-2	15	CASSEGLFGTGELFF
TRBV7-9	TRBJ2-5	19	CASSLALLTSGTGKETQYF
TRBV19	TRBJ2-3	13	CASSRGGTDTQYF
TRBV19	TRBJ2-1	13	CASSGTSGNEQFF
TRBV7-9	TRBJ2-5	15	CASSLITRGKETQYF